A single sample is the source of the 21 T cell receptor beta chains below, sequenced in a study of blood T cell repertoires in COVID-19. Sequencing was performed with immunoSEQ multiplex PCR; in TCRdb, only in-frame clones are kept and a portion is missing. The sample has about 54,000 clones, 90% to 95% seen once; the top ten hold almost 4%. What was sequenced was peripheral blood. The receptor set was obtained from a man aged 50 to 59 with acute or convalescent COVID-19.

The rearrangement joins TRBV5-1 to TRBJ2-3; perhaps TRBD2 as D (6 bases). The CDR3 length is 15 residues. Trimming cost V 4 bases and J 3 bases, with 15 bases left between them. Germline-derived CDR1 and CDR2 are SGHRS and YFSETQ. DNA of the CDR3: TGCGCCAGCAGCCCGACGGGAGATCGGACAGATACGCAGTATTTT. Translated: CASSPTGDRTDTQYF.

This chain connects TRBV24-1 to TRBJ2-6, with 7 bases identical to TRBD2. V shed 4 bases and J 4 bases; nucleotides not matched to a gene: 15. The germline V gene encodes CDR1 KGHDR and CDR2 SFDVKD. This CDR3 is built from 19 residues. CDR3 sequence (DNA): TGTGCCACCAGTGACCCCATGGGGAGGGGCTCTCTGGGGGCCAACGTCCTGACTTTC. Translating it yields CATSDPMGRGSLGANVLTF.

This rearrangement joins TRBV19 to TRBJ1-1, with TRBD1 matching over 8 bases. The CDR3 is 16 amino acids. CDR1 and CDR2 (germline): LNHDA, SQIVND (reference sequence). J was trimmed by 3 bases and V by 2 bases; bases with no gene match: 8. DNA of the CDR3: TGTGCCAGTAGTATACCAAGGACAGGGCCTTACACTGAAGCTTTCTTT. Protein product: CASSIPRTGPYTEAFF.

The CDR3 DNA follows: TGTGCCAGCAGTGAAAGGCGACAGGTCACAGATACGCAGTATTTT. The encoded protein is CASSERRQVTDTQYF. The chain combines TRBV25-1 with TRBJ2-3; D possibly corresponds to TRBD1 (6 bases). V was shortened by 2 bases and J by 2 bases, with 11 bases between the two germline ends. The germline V gene has CDR1 MGHDK and CDR2 SYGVNS. The length of the CDR3 is 15 residues.

The rearrangement links TRBV5-1 to TRBJ1-2; 9 nucleotides match TRBD1. The V gene's germline CDR1 is SGHRS and CDR2 YFSETQ. The trim removed 4 bases at V and 2 bases at J, leaving 3 bases unmatched. The CDR3 covers 14 residues. The CDR3 loop is CASSETGGNYGYTF. Here the CDR3 DNA reads TGCGCCAGCAGCGAGACAGGGGGGAACTATGGCTACACCTTC.

In this sample, this clone turned up a few times. The chain employs TRBV6-5 and TRBJ2-7, with a tentative D call TRBD1 (6 bases). This CDR3 spans 15 amino acids. CDR1 is MNHEY, CDR2 SVGAGI, per germline. Trimming stripped 1 base from V and 1 base from J, with 11 bases between. CDR3 in amino acids: CASSYFTTGSYEQYF. DNA for the CDR3: TGTGCCAGCAGTTACTTCACGACAGGTTCCTACGAGCAGTACTTC.

The chain employs TRBV18 and TRBJ1-4, with D possibly matching TRBD1 (6 bases). The CDR3 runs to 17 residues. The germline V gene encodes CDR1 KGHSH and CDR2 LQKENI. V lost 2 bases to trimming and J lost 7 bases, with 20 bases between them. CDR3 in amino acids: CASSPWVTGGQAEKLFF. Written as DNA, the CDR3 is TGTGCCAGCTCACCATGGGTTACTGGGGGCCAGGCTGAAAAACTGTTTTTT. The variable domain in full, with the rest retrieved from reference TRBV18 and TRBJ1-4, is NAGVMQNPRHLVRRRGQEARLRCSPMKGHSHVYWYRQLPEEGLKFMVYLQKENIIDESGMPKERFSAEFPKEGPSILRIQQVVRGDSAAYFCASSPWVTGGQAEKLFFGSGTQLSVL.

The chain carries TRBV5-4 and TRBJ1-2; TRBD1 aligns across 9 bases. CDR3 length: 15 residues. CDR1 and CDR2 (germline): SGHNT, YYREEE (reference sequence). V was pared by 4 bases and J by 2 bases, with 6 bases of the junction left unmatched. Here the CDR3 DNA reads TGTGCCAGCAGCCGCCCGGGACAGGGAAACTATGGCTACACCTTC. Translated: CASSRPGQGNYGYTF.

The genes are TRBV30 and TRBJ1-2, with 9 nucleotides matching TRBD1. The CDR3 totals 14 residues. Germline V CDR1 and CDR2: GTSNPN, SVGIG (reference sequence). V gave up 3 bases and J gave up 3 bases; unmatched junction bases: 5. The CDR3 is CAWSLTGGDYGYTF. Here the CDR3 DNA reads TGTGCCTGGAGCCTCACAGGGGGCGACTATGGCTACACCTTC.

The chain uses TRBV7-2 and TRBJ2-5; no definite D call. The CDR3 is 14 residues long. Per the germline V gene, CDR1 is SGHTA and CDR2 is FQGNSA. Trimming stripped 1 base from V and 2 bases from J, with 8 bases between. The CDR3 sequence is CASSLGHAQETQYF. CDR3 coding DNA: TGTGCCAGCAGCTTAGGACACGCGCAAGAGACCCAGTACTTC.

The rearrangement links TRBV7-8 to TRBJ1-1, with 8 nucleotides matching TRBD1. V was pared by 2 bases and J by 3 bases, with 2 bases of the junction left unmatched. The CDR3 extends over 14 amino acids. CDR1 is SGHVS, CDR2 FQNEAQ, per germline. CDR3 residues: CASSLQGADTEAFF. Here the CDR3 DNA reads TGTGCCAGCAGCTTACAGGGGGCGGACACTGAAGCTTTCTTT.

This sequence joins TRBV5-5 and TRBJ2-1, with 9 positions matching TRBD2. The CDR3 runs 16 residues. V gave up 0 bases and J gave up 4 bases; unmatched junction bases: 5. CDR1 is SGHKS and CDR2 is YYEKEE in the germline V gene (reference sequence). The CDR3 DNA is TGTGCCAGCAGCTTGGCGCTAGCGGGAATTTACAATGAGCAGTTCTTC. Translating it yields CASSLALAGIYNEQFF.

The V call is TRBV30, the J call TRBJ1-4; D possibly corresponds to TRBD1 (5 bases). CDR1 and CDR2 from the germline V gene are GTSNPN and SVGIG (reference sequence). The CDR3 sequence is 14 residues long. The V gene lost 3 bases and the J gene lost 8 bases, with 16 bases spanning the gap. The CDR3 DNA sequence: TGTGCCTGGAGCGGGGGACGGTGGGACGAAAAACTGTTTTTT. Protein product: CAWSGGRWDEKLFF. The full variable domain, its missing parts supplied by reference TRBV30 and TRBJ1-4, is SQTIHQWPATLVQPVGSPLSLECTVEGTSNPNLYWYRQAAGRGLQLLFYSVGIGQISSEVPQNLSASRPQDRQFILSSKKLLLSDSGFYLCAWSGGRWDEKLFFGSGTQLSVL.

The chain carries TRBV19 and TRBJ2-3; the match to TRBD2 covers 12 bases. J was trimmed by 0 bases and V by 4 bases; bases with no gene match: 8. Germline-derived CDR1 and CDR2 are LNHDA and SQIVND (reference sequence). This CDR3 is built from 18 residues. In DNA form, the CDR3 reads TGTGCCAGTAGTAGGCTAGCGGGGGGGCCCTCTAGCACAGATACGCAGTATTTT. Translated, it gives CASSRLAGGPSSTDTQYF. Drawing the rest from reference TRBV19 and TRBJ2-3, the complete variable domain is DGGITQSPKYLFRKEGQNVTLSCEQNLNHDAMYWYRQDPGQGLRLIYYSQIVNDFQKGDIAEGYSVSREKKESFPLTVTSAQKNPTAFYLCASSRLAGGPSSTDTQYFGPGTRLTVL.

The J gene is TRBJ2-3, the V gene TRBV7-7, with TRBD1 identical over 8 bases. Looked up from germline, CDR1 is SSHAT and CDR2 is FNYEAQ (reference sequence). This CDR3 has 15 residues. The V segment lost 8 bases and the J segment 2 bases; nucleotides outside the gene matches: 9. In DNA form, the CDR3 reads TGTGCCAGCGCCCCTCAGGGGGCCACCACAGATACGCAGTATTTT. Its protein product is CASAPQGATTDTQYF.

The chain joins TRBV4-2 to TRBJ2-7, with a tentative D call TRBD2 (5 bases). Germline V gene lookup returns CDR1 LGHNA and CDR2 YNFKEQ. The CDR3 has 14 residues. V shed 0 bases and J shed 9 bases, with 15 bases lying between them. The CDR3 sequence is CASSQDRAGVGQYF. The CDR3 coding sequence is TGTGCCAGCAGCCAAGATCGGGCCGGGGTGGGGCAGTACTTC.

The chain employs TRBV9 and TRBJ2-7; possible D gene TRBD2, 5 bases. V was trimmed by 3 bases and J by 6 bases, leaving 16 bases between them. Germline-derived CDR1 and CDR2 are SGDLS and YYNGEE. The CDR3 is 14 amino acids. The CDR3, as DNA: TGTGCCAGCAGCGCCAGCGGCCTATTAGGCGAGCAGTACTTC. It is translated as CASSASGLLGEQYF.

The V call is TRBV5-6, the J call TRBJ1-5; 7 nucleotides align to TRBD1. The CDR3 length is 15 residues. V shed 4 bases, J shed 5 bases, and the junction held 9 bases outside the gene matches. Germline loops: CDR1 SGHDT, CDR2 YYEEEE. The DNA of the CDR3 is TGTGCCAGCAGCCGGAACCGGGACAGATATCAGCCCCAGCATTTT. Its protein is CASSRNRDRYQPQHF.

This chain joins TRBV5-6 and TRBJ1-5, with 10 bases matching TRBD1. CDR1 SGHDT and CDR2 YYEEEE come from the germline V gene. The CDR3 has 14 residues. J was trimmed by 5 bases and V by 4 bases; bases with no gene match: 3. This chain's CDR3 is CASSRTGGDQPQHF. CDR3 bases: TGTGCCAGCAGCCGGACAGGGGGAGATCAGCCCCAGCATTTT.

The chain combines TRBV7-9 with TRBJ1-3; TRBD1 is a possible D gene (5 bases). This CDR3 region has 14 residues. V was cut by 7 bases and J by 2 bases, with 12 bases left in between. Germline V gene sequence: CDR1 SEHNR, CDR2 FQNEAQ (reference sequence). CDR3: CASTFTGAGNTIYF. As DNA, the CDR3 is TGTGCCAGCACCTTCACAGGAGCTGGAAACACCATATATTTT.

CDR3 loop: CASSFDGTDNEQFF. In DNA form, the CDR3 reads TGTGCCAGCAGTTTTGACGGGACAGATAATGAGCAGTTCTTC. This chain uses TRBV27 with TRBJ2-1; 7 nucleotides agree with TRBD1. With 3 bases clipped from V and 7 bases from J, the junction kept 6 bases outside the gene matches. Germline CDR1 is MNHEY and CDR2 is SMNVEV (reference sequence). The CDR3 extends over 14 amino acids.